This TCR beta chain came from a study of a mutant IDH1 vaccine in newly diagnosed glioma. Study information: The start of vaccination came 4-6 weeks after radiotherapy alone, or with temozolomide cycles.

Assay: immunoSEQ multiplex PCR; the TCRdb copy retains only in-frame clones and omits some. The top ten clones hold 5.1% of a sample with fewer than 40,000 clones, about 93% of them seen once. Time point denoted: week 47, end of study. With topical imiquimod, each dose of the vaccine consisted of 300 ug of mutant IDH1 20-mer peptide. With regard to this clone: Its target is unknown.

This specimen was PBMCs, taken from a glioma patient whose treatment included an IDH1 peptide vaccine. This TCR derives from a woman aged 40 to 55 with glioma.

CDR3 DNA: TGTGCCAGCAGCCTTGCGGCGTGGCAGGGTGGGACCCAGTACTTC. Its protein product is CASSLAAWQGGTQYF. The V call is TRBV7-2, the J call TRBJ2-5, with a tentative D call TRBD1 (5 bases). Germline CDR1 and CDR2: SGHTA and FQGNSA. Trimming pared 5 bases from V and 7 bases from J, leaving 20 bases between. CDR3 length: 15 amino acids.